This T cell receptor beta chain appears in the sequencing data of a study of blood T cell repertoires in COVID-19. Background on the study: The origin of the acute and convalescent COVID-19 samples was the United States, Italy and Spain.

TCRdb's copy holds only in-frame clones and misses some; the assay was immunoSEQ multiplex PCR. Among under 350,000 clones listed, roughly 86% were seen once. The CDR3 totals 15 residues. Germline-derived CDR1 and CDR2 are SGHAT and FQNNGV. The V segment lost 0 bases and the J segment 3 bases; nucleotides outside the gene matches: 1. The sample was peripheral blood. The chain recombines TRBV11-2 with TRBJ2-5; 10 bases fit TRBD2. This sequence was found in a woman aged 30 to 39 with COVID-19, enrolled during active disease. Here the CDR3 reads CASSLDLAGEETQYF. DNA of the CDR3: TGTGCCAGCAGCTTAGATCTAGCGGGGGAAGAGACCCAGTACTTC.